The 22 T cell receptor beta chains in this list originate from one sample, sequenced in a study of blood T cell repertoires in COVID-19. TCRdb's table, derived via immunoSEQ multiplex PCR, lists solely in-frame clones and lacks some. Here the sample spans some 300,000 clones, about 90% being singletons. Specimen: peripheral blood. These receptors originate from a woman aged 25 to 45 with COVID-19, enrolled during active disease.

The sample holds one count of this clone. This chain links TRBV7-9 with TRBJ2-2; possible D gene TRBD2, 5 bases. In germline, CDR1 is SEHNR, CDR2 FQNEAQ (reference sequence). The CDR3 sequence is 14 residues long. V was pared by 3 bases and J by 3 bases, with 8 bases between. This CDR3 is CASSLGAHTGELFF. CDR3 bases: TGTGCCAGCAGCTTGGGAGCCCACACCGGGGAGCTGTTTTTT.

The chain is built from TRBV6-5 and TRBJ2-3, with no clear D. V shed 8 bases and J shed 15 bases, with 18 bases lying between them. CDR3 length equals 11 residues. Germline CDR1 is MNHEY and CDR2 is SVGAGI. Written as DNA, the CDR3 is TGTGCCAGCGGATCCCCCTCCCTAGTATATTTT. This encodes CASGSPSLVYF.

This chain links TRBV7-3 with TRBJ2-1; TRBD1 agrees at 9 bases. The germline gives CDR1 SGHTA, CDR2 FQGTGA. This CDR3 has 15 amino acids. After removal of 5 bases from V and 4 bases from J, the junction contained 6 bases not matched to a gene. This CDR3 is CASSPQGAHYNEQFF. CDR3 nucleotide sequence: TGTGCCAGCAGCCCACAGGGGGCGCATTACAATGAGCAGTTCTTC.

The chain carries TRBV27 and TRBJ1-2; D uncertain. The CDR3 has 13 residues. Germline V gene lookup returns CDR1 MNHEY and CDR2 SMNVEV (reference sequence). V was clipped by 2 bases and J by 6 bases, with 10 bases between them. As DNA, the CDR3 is TGTGCCAGCAGTTTAAAAATCGGAGATGGCTACACCTTC. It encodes CASSLKIGDGYTF.

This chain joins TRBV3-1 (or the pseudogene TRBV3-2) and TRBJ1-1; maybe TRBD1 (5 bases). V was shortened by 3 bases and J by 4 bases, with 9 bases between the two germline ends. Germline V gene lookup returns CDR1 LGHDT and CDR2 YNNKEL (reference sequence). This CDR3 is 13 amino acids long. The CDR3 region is CASSQRRGTEAFF. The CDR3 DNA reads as TGTGCCAGCAGCCAGAGGAGGGGCACTGAAGCTTTCTTT.

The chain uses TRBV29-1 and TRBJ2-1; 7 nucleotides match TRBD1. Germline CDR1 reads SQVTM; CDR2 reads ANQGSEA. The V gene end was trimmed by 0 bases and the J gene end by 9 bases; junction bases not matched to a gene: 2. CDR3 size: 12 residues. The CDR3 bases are TGCAGCGTTGAAGATCCAGGGGGTGAGCAGTTCTTC. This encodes CSVEDPGGEQFF.

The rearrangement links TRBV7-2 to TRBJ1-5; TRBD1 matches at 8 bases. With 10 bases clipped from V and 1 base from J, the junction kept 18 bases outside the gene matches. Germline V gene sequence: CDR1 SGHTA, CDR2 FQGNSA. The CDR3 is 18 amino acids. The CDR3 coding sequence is TGTGCCAAGTCGGGCATGAGACAGGGGATGTTGAGCAATCAGCCCCAGCATTTT. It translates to CAKSGMRQGMLSNQPQHF.

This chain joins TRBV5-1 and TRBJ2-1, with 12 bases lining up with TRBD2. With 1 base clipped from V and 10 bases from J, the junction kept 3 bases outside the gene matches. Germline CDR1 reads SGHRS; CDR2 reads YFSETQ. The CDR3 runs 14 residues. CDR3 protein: CASSLQTSGGEQFF. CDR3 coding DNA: TGCGCCAGCAGCTTGCAGACTAGCGGGGGCGAGCAGTTCTTC.

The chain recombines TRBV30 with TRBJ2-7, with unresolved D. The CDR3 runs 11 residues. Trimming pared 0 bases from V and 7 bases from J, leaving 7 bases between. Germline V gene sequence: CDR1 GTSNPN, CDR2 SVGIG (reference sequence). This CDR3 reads CAWSVNQEQYF. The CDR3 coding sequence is TGTGCCTGGAGTGTAAACCAGGAGCAGTACTTC. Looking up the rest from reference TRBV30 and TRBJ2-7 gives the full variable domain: SQTIHQWPATLVQPVGSPLSLECTVEGTSNPNLYWYRQAAGRGLQLLFYSVGIGQISSEVPQNLSASRPQDRQFILSSKKLLLSDSGFYLCAWSVNQEQYFGPGTRLTVT.

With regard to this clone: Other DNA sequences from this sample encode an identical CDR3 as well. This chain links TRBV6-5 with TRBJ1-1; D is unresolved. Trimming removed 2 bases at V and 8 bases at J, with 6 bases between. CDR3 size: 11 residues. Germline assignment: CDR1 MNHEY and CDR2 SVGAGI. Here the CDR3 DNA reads TGTGCCAGCAGTTACGGCAGGGAAGCTTTCTTT. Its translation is CASSYGREAFF.

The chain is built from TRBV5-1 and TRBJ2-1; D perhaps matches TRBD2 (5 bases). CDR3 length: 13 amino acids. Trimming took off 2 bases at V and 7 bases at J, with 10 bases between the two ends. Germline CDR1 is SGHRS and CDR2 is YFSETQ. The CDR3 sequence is CASSFVGVNEQFF. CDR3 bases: TGCGCCAGCAGCTTTGTCGGGGTTAATGAGCAGTTCTTC.

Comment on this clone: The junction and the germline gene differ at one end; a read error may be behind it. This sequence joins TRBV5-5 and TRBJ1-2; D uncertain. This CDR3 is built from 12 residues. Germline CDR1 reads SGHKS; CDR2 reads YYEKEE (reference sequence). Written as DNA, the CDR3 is TGTGCCGGCAGCTTTGACGGGGATGGCTACACCTTC. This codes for CAGSFDGDGYTF. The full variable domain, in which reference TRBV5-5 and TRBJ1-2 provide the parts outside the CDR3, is DAGVTQSPTHLIKTRGQQVTLRCSPISGHKSVSWYQQVLGQGPQFIFQYYEKEERGRGNFPDRFSARQFPNYSSELNVNALLLGDSALYLCAGSFDGDGYTFGSGTRLTVV.

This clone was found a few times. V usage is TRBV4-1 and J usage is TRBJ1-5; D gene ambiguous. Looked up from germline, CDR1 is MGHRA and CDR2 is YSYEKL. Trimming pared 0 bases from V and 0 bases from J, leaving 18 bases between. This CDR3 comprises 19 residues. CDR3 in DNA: TGCGCCAGCAGCCAAGATGGAGGGCAGATCGATCATAGCAATCAGCCCCAGCATTTT. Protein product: CASSQDGGQIDHSNQPQHF.

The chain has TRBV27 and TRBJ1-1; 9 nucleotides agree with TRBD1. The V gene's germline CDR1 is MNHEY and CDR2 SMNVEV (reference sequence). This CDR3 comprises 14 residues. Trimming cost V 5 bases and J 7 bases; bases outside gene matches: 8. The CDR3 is CASSPWDRAGEAFF. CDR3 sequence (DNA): TGTGCCAGCAGTCCCTGGGACAGGGCGGGTGAAGCTTTCTTT.

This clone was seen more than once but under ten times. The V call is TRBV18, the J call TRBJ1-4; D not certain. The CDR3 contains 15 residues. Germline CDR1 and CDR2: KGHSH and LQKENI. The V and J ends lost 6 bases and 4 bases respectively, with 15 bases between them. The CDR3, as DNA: TGTGCCAGCTCTTCCGACCGGCACTATAATGAAAAACTGTTTTTT. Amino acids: CASSSDRHYNEKLFF. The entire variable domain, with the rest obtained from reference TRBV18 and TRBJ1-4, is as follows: NAGVMQNPRHLVRRRGQEARLRCSPMKGHSHVYWYRQLPEEGLKFMVYLQKENIIDESGMPKERFSAEFPKEGPSILRIQQVVRGDSAAYFCASSSDRHYNEKLFFGSGTQLSVL.

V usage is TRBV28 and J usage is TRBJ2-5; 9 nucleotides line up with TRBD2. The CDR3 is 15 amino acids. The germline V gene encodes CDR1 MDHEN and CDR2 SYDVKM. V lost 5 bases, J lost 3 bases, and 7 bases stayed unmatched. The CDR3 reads CASSQRLAEEETQYF. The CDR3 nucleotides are TGTGCCAGCAGTCAAAGACTAGCGGAGGAAGAGACCCAGTACTTC.

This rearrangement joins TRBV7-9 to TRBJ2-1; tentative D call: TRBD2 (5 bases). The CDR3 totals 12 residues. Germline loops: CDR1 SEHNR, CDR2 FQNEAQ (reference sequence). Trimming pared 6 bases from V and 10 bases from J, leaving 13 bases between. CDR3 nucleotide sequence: TGTGCCAGCAGTCGGGGTCGCGGCGAGCAGTTCTTC. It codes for CASSRGRGEQFF.

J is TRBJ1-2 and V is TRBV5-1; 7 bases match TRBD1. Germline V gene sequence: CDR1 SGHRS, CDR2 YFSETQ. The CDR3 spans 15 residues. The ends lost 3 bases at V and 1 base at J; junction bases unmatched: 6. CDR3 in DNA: TGCGCCAGCAGCTCCGGGACAGCAGATAACTATGGCTACACCTTC. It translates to CASSSGTADNYGYTF.

The CDR3 protein is CASSPGGGDTDYGYTF. The CDR3 DNA reads TGTGCCAGCAGCCCGGGAGGGGGGGACACCGACTATGGCTACACCTTC. The V gene is TRBV5-4, the J gene TRBJ1-2; D is possibly TRBD1 (6 bases). The germline V and J ends were trimmed by 4 bases and 3 bases, with 19 bases remaining between them. Germline V gene sequence: CDR1 SGHNT, CDR2 YYREEE (reference sequence). This CDR3 is built from 16 residues.

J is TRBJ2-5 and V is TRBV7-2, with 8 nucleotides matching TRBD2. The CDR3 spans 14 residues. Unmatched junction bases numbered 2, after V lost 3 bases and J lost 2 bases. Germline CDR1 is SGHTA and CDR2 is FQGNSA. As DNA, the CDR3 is TGTGCCAGCAGCTTGACTAGCGAGCAAGAGACCCAGTACTTC. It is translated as CASSLTSEQETQYF.

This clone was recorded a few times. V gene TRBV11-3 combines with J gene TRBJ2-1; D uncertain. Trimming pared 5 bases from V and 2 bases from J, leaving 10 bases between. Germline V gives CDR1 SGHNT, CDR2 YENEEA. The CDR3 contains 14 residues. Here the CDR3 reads CASSSLVAYNEQFF. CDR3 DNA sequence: TGTGCCAGCAGCAGCCTCGTAGCCTACAATGAGCAGTTCTTC.

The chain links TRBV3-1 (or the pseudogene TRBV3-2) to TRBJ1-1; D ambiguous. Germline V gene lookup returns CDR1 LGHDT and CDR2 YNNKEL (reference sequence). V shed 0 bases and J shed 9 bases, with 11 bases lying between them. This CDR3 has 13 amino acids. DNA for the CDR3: TGTGCCAGCAGCCAAGAACGCCAGTCTCAAGCTTTCTTT. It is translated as CASSQERQSQAFF.